This T cell receptor (beta chain) is drawn from a study of blood T cell repertoires in COVID-19. Participant age was about 18 to 100 years, and participants resided in approximately 24 US areas. Germline CDR1 and CDR2: SGHVS and FQNEAQ. This CDR3 comprises 16 residues. Unmatched junction bases numbered 7, after V lost 3 bases and J lost 5 bases. Original analysis: Amplifying reference gene primers gave estimates of nucleated cell counts. Some clones are missing from TCRdb's copy, which holds only in-frame ones; the method was immunoSEQ multiplex PCR. The V and J calls and the clone size are those of that table, but D and trimming were determined from the DNA. The sample shows 190,000 or so clones, approximately 86% of them seen only once.

The specimen was PBMCs or T cells enriched from blood (not recorded which). V is TRBV7-8 and J is TRBJ1-6; 7 bases match TRBD1. This clonotype was obtained from a woman aged 25 to 39 who had been exposed to COVID-19. The CDR3 sequence is CASSLIRQGDNSPLHF. The CDR3 coding sequence is TGTGCCAGCAGCTTGATACGACAGGGAGATAATTCACCCCTCCACTTT.